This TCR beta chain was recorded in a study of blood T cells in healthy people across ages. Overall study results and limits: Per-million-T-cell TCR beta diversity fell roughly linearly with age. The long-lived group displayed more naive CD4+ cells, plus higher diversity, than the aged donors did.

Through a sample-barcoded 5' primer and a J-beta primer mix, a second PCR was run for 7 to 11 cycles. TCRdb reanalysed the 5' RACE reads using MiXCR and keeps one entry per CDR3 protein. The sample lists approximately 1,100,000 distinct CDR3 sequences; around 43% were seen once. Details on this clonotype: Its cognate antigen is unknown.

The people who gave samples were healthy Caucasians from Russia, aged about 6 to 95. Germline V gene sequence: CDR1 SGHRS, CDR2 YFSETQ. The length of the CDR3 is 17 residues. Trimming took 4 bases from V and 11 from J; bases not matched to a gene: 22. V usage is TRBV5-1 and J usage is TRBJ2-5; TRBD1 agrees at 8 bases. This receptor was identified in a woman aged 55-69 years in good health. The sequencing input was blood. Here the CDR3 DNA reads TGCGCCAGCAGCGGGGGACAGGTCCTTCGATCCTACAATGAGCAGTACTTC. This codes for CASSGGQVLRSYNEQYF. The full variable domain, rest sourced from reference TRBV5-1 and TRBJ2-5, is KAGVTQTPRYLIKTRGQQVTLSCSPISGHRSVSWYQQTPGQGLQFLFEYFSETQRNKGNFPGRFSGRQFSNSRSEMNVSTLELGDSALYLCASSGGQVLRSYNEQYFGPGTRLLVL.